This T cell receptor (beta chain) was retrieved from a study of blood T cell repertoires in COVID-19. Across the whole study: The study drew acute and convalescent COVID-19 samples from the United States, Italy and Spain. Sources were T cells, B-cell-depleted T cells, or PBMCs; the material itself was cDNA or gDNA.

Using immunoSEQ multiplex PCR, the repertoire was profiled, and TCRdb retains in-frame clones only, with some absent. The sample yields about 170,000 clones, about 86% seen once. This clone has just one count. V gave up 6 bases and J gave up 6 bases, with 11 bases separating them. CDR1 and CDR2 (germline): MDHEN, SYDVKM. The CDR3 extends over 12 amino acids. The sequenced sample was peripheral blood. This sequence joins TRBV28 and TRBJ1-1, with no clear D. The TCR was taken from a woman in her 70s who had recovered from COVID-19. The CDR3 region has the DNA TGTGCCAGCAGCCTAGGCGGGGCTGAAGCTTTCTTT. Its protein is CASSLGGAEAFF. Filled out from reference TRBV28 and TRBJ1-1, the complete variable domain reads DVKVTQSSRYLVKRTGEKVFLECVQDMDHENMFWYRQDPGLGLRLIYFSYDVKMKEKGDIPEGYSVSREKKERFSLILESASTNQTSMYLCASSLGGAEAFFGQGTRLTVV.